This T cell receptor (beta chain) was found in a study of blood T cell repertoires in COVID-19. Study-wide context: Samples came from the United States, Italy and Spain, spanning acute and convalescent COVID-19.

Original analysis: Counts of nucleated cells, estimated from reference gene primer amplification, were obtained. Repertoires were generated with immunoSEQ multiplex PCR, while TCRdb's copy carries only in-frame clones and drops some. That table gives V, J and clone size, and the DNA gave D and trimming. The repertoire holds about 250,000 clones, with 80% to 90% as singletons. Trimming at V came to 1 base and at J to 1 base, leaving 13 bases not matched to a gene. Per germline, CDR1 SGHDN and CDR2 FVKESK. The CDR3 has 19 residues. Sequencing was carried out using PBMCs or T cells enriched from blood (not recorded which). The rearrangement joins TRBV14 to TRBJ2-7, with 10 bases identical to TRBD1. This TCR was sampled from a woman in her 30s who had recovered from COVID-19. Written as DNA, the CDR3 is TGTGCCAGCAGCCAAGTTGAGGGGTTGGGGACAGGGGTTTCCTACGAGCAGTACTTC. It codes for CASSQVEGLGTGVSYEQYF.